These T cell receptor beta chains were read from a single sample in a study of identical twins. TCRdb called the 5' RACE reads again in MiXCR, with one record for every CDR3 protein. The repertoire holds around 290,000 distinct CDR3 sequences, with around 9.7% as singletons. This sample was also put to use in a study of yellow fever vaccine responses in identical twins.

Sequenced material: CD8+ T cells sorted from blood. Every receptor here comes from a young woman in good health. Each CDR3 is given with its conserved first and last residue. A D gene is named only where the DNA matches it firmly. Part of the rows lack a size; the others show once, few, many or a class for expanded clones.

.	TRBV12-5	TRBJ1-2	.	CASEVPGHPYGYTF	TGTGCTAGTGAAGTCCCGGGACATCCCTATGGCTACACCTTC
.	TRBV29-1	TRBJ1-2	few	CSVAGQGGGYTF	TGCAGCGTGGCGGGACAAGGTGGTGGCTACACCTTC
.	TRBV7-9	TRBJ2-2	.	CASSLVSENTGELFF	TGTGCCAGCAGCTTAGTTAGTGAGAACACCGGGGAGCTGTTTTTT
TRBD2	TRBV9	TRBJ2-7	many	CASSPVSGGTYEQYF	TGTGCCAGCAGCCCCGTTTCGGGGGGGACCTACGAGCAGTACTTC
TRBD2	TRBV12-3/TRBV12-4	TRBJ2-2	many	CASRPGLAGQNTGELFF	TGTGCCAGCAGACCGGGACTAGCGGGACAGAACACCGGGGAGCTGTTTTTT
.	TRBV29-1	TRBJ2-7	.	CSAKRGYEQYF	TGCAGCGCCAAGAGGGGCTACGAGCAGTACTTC
.	TRBV2	TRBJ2-5	.	CASSEGTELLQETQYF	TGTGCCAGCAGTGAAGGGACAGAACTTCTCCAAGAGACCCAGTACTTC
TRBD2	TRBV20-1	TRBJ2-7	.	CSARGTSGTPYEQYF	TGCAGTGCTAGAGGGACTAGCGGGACTCCCTACGAGCAGTACTTC
TRBD1	TRBV20-1	TRBJ1-6	few	CSARVRGQGRSPNSPLHF	TGCAGTGCTAGAGTCCGTGGACAGGGTCGATCTCCGAATTCACCCCTCCACTTT
TRBD1	TRBV7-8	TRBJ2-1	many	CASLTGQGDEQFF	TGTGCCAGTTTGACGGGACAGGGCGATGAGCAGTTCTTC
TRBD2	TRBV6-2/TRBV6-3	TRBJ2-1	.	CASRRLAFGNEQFF	TGTGCCAGCAGAAGACTAGCATTCGGCAATGAGCAGTTCTTC
TRBD1	TRBV4-3	TRBJ2-7	.	CASSQDRTGGYEQYF	TGCGCCAGCAGCCAAGATCGGACAGGGGGGTACGAGCAGTACTTC
.	TRBV29-1	TRBJ2-5	many	CSCQNQETQYF	TGCAGCTGTCAGAACCAAGAGACCCAGTACTTC
.	TRBV7-3	TRBJ2-3	many	CASSPVGGDTQYF	TGTGCCAGCAGCCCGGTCGGGGGAGATACGCAGTATTTT
.	TRBV12-3/TRBV12-4	TRBJ2-1	many	CASSMDPATYNEQFF	TGTGCCAGCAGTATGGACCCCGCCACCTACAATGAGCAGTTCTTC
.	TRBV29-1	TRBJ2-7	.	CSGVLGEDEQYF	TGCAGCGGGGTTCTGGGCGAGGACGAGCAGTACTTC
.	TRBV7-9	TRBJ2-5	many	CASSFRDQETQYF	TGTGCCAGCAGCTTCAGGGACCAAGAGACCCAGTACTTC
.	TRBV2	TRBJ2-4	many	CASGGTVLAKNIQYF	TGTGCCAGCGGCGGGACAGTGCTAGCCAAAAACATTCAGTACTTC
.	TRBV20-1	TRBJ2-1	few	CSARGTVLVDEQFF	TGCAGTGCTAGAGGAACAGTACTCGTCGATGAGCAGTTCTTC
TRBD2	TRBV13	TRBJ2-7	.	CASSLTSGGAGYEQYF	TGTGCCAGCAGCTTGACTAGCGGGGGGGCGGGCTACGAGCAGTACTTC
.	TRBV25-1	TRBJ1-1	many	CASSELERNTEAFF	TGTGCCAGCAGTGAACTCGAACGCAACACTGAAGCTTTCTTT
.	TRBV12-3/TRBV12-4	TRBJ1-2	many	CASRQSGSQGAPDGYTF	TGTGCCAGCAGACAAAGCGGGTCCCAGGGTGCCCCCGATGGCTACACCTTC
TRBD1	TRBV20-1	TRBJ2-7	.	CSAGGQENSYEQYF	TGCAGTGCTGGGGGACAGGAAAACTCCTACGAGCAGTACTTC
.	TRBV4-1	TRBJ2-2	few	CASSQTGPTGELFF	TGCGCCAGCAGCCAAACCGGACCTACCGGGGAGCTGTTTTTT
.	TRBV12-3/TRBV12-4	TRBJ1-4	.	CASSFALNEKLFF	TGTGCCAGCAGTTTCGCCCTTAATGAAAAACTGTTTTTT
TRBD2	TRBV12-3/TRBV12-4	TRBJ2-5	many	CASSSGLEVTQYF	TGTGCCAGCAGTTCGGGACTAGAGGTGACCCAGTACTTC
TRBD1	TRBV7-9	TRBJ1-1	many	CASSFSGTGYTEAFF	TGTGCCAGCAGCTTCTCCGGGACAGGGTACACTGAAGCTTTCTTT
TRBD2	TRBV27	TRBJ2-5	few	CASSLNLEEAGVETQYF	TGTGCCAGCAGTTTAAACCTCGAGGAAGCGGGAGTGGAGACCCAGTACTTC
TRBD2	TRBV7-9	TRBJ2-5	.	CASSLGLAGEGETQYF	TGTGCCAGCAGCTTGGGACTAGCGGGGGAAGGGGAGACCCAGTACTTC
.	TRBV11-2	TRBJ2-3	few	CASSQGTRSTDTQYF	TGTGCCAGCAGCCAGGGGACCCGTAGCACAGATACGCAGTATTTT
.	TRBV19	TRBJ2-3	few	CASSMWGADTQYF	TGTGCCAGTAGTATGTGGGGGGCAGATACGCAGTATTTT
.	TRBV3-1	TRBJ2-7	.	CASSQMSDSYEQYF	TGTGCCAGCAGCCAAATGTCAGACTCCTACGAGCAGTACTTC